Listed below are T cell receptor beta chains from one sample, sequenced in a study of blood T cells in healthy people across ages. MiXCR, applied by TCRdb to the 5' RACE reads, yields one record per CDR3 protein. The data hold 600,000 to 850,000 distinct CDR3 sequences, with 20% to 25% observed a single time. These same data were also listed under a study on T cells of mothers and their children.

Sequencing was done on a sample of blood. All receptors derive from a boy younger than 18 in good health. Both conserved end residues are part of each CDR3. D genes are given only for firm matches. A clone size is listed for some rows: how often the clone was seen (once, few, many), or a class if it is expanded.

D | length | J | V | size | DNA | CDR3
- | 15 | TRBJ1-2 | TRBV7-8 | few | TGTGCCAGCAGCCCCCGGGGACTAGCTAACTATGGCTACACCTTC | CASSPRGLANYGYTF
- | 14 | TRBJ1-2 | TRBV29-1 | few | TGCAGCGTTGATACGGACAGTTCTAACTATGGCTACACCTTC | CSVDTDSSNYGYTF
- | 17 | TRBJ2-2 | TRBV3-1 | - | TGTGCCAGCAGCCAATCCCGGGGGCAGGGGAACACCGGGGAGCTGTTTTTT | CASSQSRGQGNTGELFF
TRBD1 | 17 | TRBJ1-1 | TRBV20-1 | - | TGCAGTGCTAGAGATCTCCAGGGGGCATTCTTGAACACTGAAGCTTTCTTT | CSARDLQGAFLNTEAFF
TRBD1 | 16 | TRBJ1-4 | TRBV7-9 | - | TGTGCCAGCAGCCCCCTCCGGACAGGGGGAAATGAAAAACTGTTTTTT | CASSPLRTGGNEKLFF
TRBD2 | 17 | TRBJ2-3 | TRBV14 | - | TGTGCCAGCAGCCAAGGTGGGCCTAGCGGGGGGATAGATACGCAGTATTTT | CASSQGGPSGGIDTQYF
- | 10 | TRBJ2-5 | TRBV25-1 | few | TGTGCCACCTTCTCGGAGACCCAGTACTTC | CATFSETQYF
TRBD2 | 14 | TRBJ2-3 | TRBV2 | - | TGTGCCAGCAAGGAGCGGGGGGGCACAGATACGCAGTATTTT | CASKERGGTDTQYF
- | 16 | TRBJ2-3 | TRBV10-3 | - | TGTGCCGTGGCTAGCGCGACTGGCGGGGGCACAGATACGCAGTATTTT | CAVASATGGGTDTQYF
TRBD2 | 16 | TRBJ2-1 | TRBV5-1 | few | TGCGCCAGCAGCTGGGAGACTAGCGGCTCCTACAATGAGCAGTTCTTC | CASSWETSGSYNEQFF
- | 15 | TRBJ1-6 | TRBV10-3 | few | TGTGCCATCAGTGAAGCGATGGGGAGAAATTCACCCCTCCACTTT | CAISEAMGRNSPLHF
TRBD2 | 17 | TRBJ2-1 | TRBV20-1 | - | TGCAGTGCTAGGGCACTAGCGGGAGGCAGCTCCTACAATGAGCAGTTCTTC | CSARALAGGSSYNEQFF
- | 13 | TRBJ1-1 | TRBV5-1 | few | TGCGCCAGCCAATTGGGGGGGGGCACTGAAGCTTTCTTT | CASQLGGGTEAFF
- | 13 | TRBJ2-5 | TRBV7-2 | - | TGTGCCACTAGGACTATTCCGGAAGAGACCCAGTACTTC | CATRTIPEETQYF
- | 13 | TRBJ2-2 | TRBV28 | many | TGTGCCAGCAGTTTTCTGAACACCGGGGAGCTGTTTTTT | CASSFLNTGELFF
TRBD1 | 14 | TRBJ1-1 | TRBV2 | - | TGTGCCAGCAGTATGGACAGGGGAGTCGCTGAAGCTTTCTTT | CASSMDRGVAEAFF
TRBD1 | 14 | TRBJ2-5 | TRBV10-3 | - | TGTGCCATCAGTGCGGGACAGCCACAAGAGACCCAGTACTTC | CAISAGQPQETQYF
- | 17 | TRBJ1-3 | TRBV7-2 | few | TGTGCCAGCAGCTTCAGTGGGGGGCAATCGTCGGGAAACACCATATATTTT | CASSFSGGQSSGNTIYF
- | 14 | TRBJ1-2 | TRBV10-3 | few | TGTGCCATCAGTGAGCCCTTCCCGGCGGGCGGCTACACCTTC | CAISEPFPAGGYTF
- | 16 | TRBJ1-1 | TRBV7-8 | few | TGTGCCAGCAGCTTAGAAGCCCTCGGAGTTAACACTGAAGCTTTCTTT | CASSLEALGVNTEAFF
- | 18 | TRBJ2-6 | TRBV7-9 | - | TGTGCCAGCAGACAAAGGGGGTCCGTTACTTCTGGGGCCAACGTCCTGACTTTC | CASRQRGSVTSGANVLTF
TRBD1 | 13 | TRBJ2-7 | TRBV20-1 | few | TGCAGTGCTGGACAGGGGGCGCTTTACGAGCAGTACTTC | CSAGQGALYEQYF
- | 16 | TRBJ1-5 | TRBV28 | few | TGTGCCAGCAGTTTTCCGGGACCCTCTCCCAATCAGCCCCAGCATTTT | CASSFPGPSPNQPQHF
TRBD1 | 13 | TRBJ1-1 | TRBV20-1 | - | TGCAGTGCTAGAGATGACAGGGGTACTGAAGCTTTCTTT | CSARDDRGTEAFF
TRBD2 | 15 | TRBJ2-5 | TRBV5-1 | - | TGCGCCAGCAGATATTCCCTAGCGGACCAGGAGACCCAGTACTTC | CASRYSLADQETQYF
- | 12 | TRBJ2-7 | TRBV7-9 | few | TGTGCCAGCAGCTTCAGCGTCGACGAGCAGTACTTC | CASSFSVDEQYF
TRBD2 | 16 | TRBJ2-1 | TRBV4-3 | - | TGCGCCAGCAGCCAAGATACCAGCGGGGTTTCTTATGAGCAGTTCTTC | CASSQDTSGVSYEQFF
- | 14 | TRBJ2-5 | TRBV7-2 | - | TGTGCCAGCAGCTTAGCGGGAAATCGGGAGACCCAGTACTTC | CASSLAGNRETQYF
- | 12 | TRBJ2-1 | TRBV27 | few | TGTGCCAGTGGGAGTTTGGGGAATGAGCAGTTCTTC | CASGSLGNEQFF
- | 13 | TRBJ1-6 | TRBV29-1 | - | TGCAGCGTTGGGGCGGCGGGGGACTCACCCCTCCACTTT | CSVGAAGDSPLHF
TRBD1 | 14 | TRBJ2-7 | TRBV27 | - | TGTGCCAGCAGGATGGACAGGGACGTCTACGAGCAGTACTTC | CASRMDRDVYEQYF
- | 14 | TRBJ2-2 | TRBV4-1 | - | TGCGCCAGCAGCCAAGATCCGGGAACCGGGGAGCTGTTTTTT | CASSQDPGTGELFF
- | 14 | TRBJ1-4 | TRBV11-2 | - | TGTGCCAGCAGCACCCGGGCCGACGGAGAAAAACTGTTTTTT | CASSTRADGEKLFF
TRBD1 | 15 | TRBJ1-4 | TRBV14 | - | TGTGCCAGCAGCCTCGGGACAGGGCCCTATGAAAAACTGTTTTTT | CASSLGTGPYEKLFF
- | 12 | TRBJ1-1 | TRBV29-1 | few | TGCAGCGTTGAAGGGAGGTCCACTGAAGCTTTCTTT | CSVEGRSTEAFF
TRBD2 | 16 | TRBJ2-3 | TRBV6-2/TRBV6-3 | few | TGTGCCAGCAGTGGTCCGGGACTAGCTCGTGCAGATACGCAGTATTTT | CASSGPGLARADTQYF
TRBD1 | 13 | TRBJ2-7 | TRBV29-1 | - | TGCAGCGCCTTGGACAGGGGAAGGTACGAGCAGTACTTC | CSALDRGRYEQYF